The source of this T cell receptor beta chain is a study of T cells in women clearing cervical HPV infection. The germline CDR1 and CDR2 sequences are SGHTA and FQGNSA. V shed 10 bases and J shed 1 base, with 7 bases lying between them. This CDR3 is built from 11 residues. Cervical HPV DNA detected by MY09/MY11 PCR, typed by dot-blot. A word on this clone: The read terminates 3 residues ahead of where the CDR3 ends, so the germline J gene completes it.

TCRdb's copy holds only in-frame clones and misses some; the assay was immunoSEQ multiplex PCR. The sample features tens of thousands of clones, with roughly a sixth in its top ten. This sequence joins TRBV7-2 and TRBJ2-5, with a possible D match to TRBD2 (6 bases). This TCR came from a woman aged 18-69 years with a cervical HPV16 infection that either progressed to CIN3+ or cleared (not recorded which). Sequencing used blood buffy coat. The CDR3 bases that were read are TGTGCCACGGGACTCCAAGAGACC. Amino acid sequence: CATGLQET. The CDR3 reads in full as CATGLQETQYF.